The clone carrying this T cell receptor beta chain turned up a few times. Its antigen is still unknown. Time point given: new active TB diagnosis, blood taken before or within 7 days of starting treatment. The data originate from a study of T cells in tuberculosis. Germline-derived CDR1 and CDR2 are ENHRY and SYGVKD. V gave up 4 bases and J gave up 1 base; unmatched junction bases: 9. This CDR3 is 18 amino acids long. The assay was immunoSEQ multiplex PCR, and TCRdb's table has in-frame clones only and misses some. The sample consists of 22,000 or so clones, 70% to 85% of them appearing once. Points from the study as a whole: Active tuberculosis alpha repertoires lay closer to GMM-specific TCRs than controls'.

This receptor was obtained from an adult with tuberculosis. This rearrangement joins TRBV10-3 to TRBJ2-3; 12 positions match TRBD2. Material: PBMCs, obtained at tuberculosis diagnosis. CDR3 residues: CAISALLAGGGGTDTQYF. The CDR3 DNA sequence: TGTGCCATCAGTGCCTTACTAGCGGGAGGTGGGGGCACAGATACGCAGTATTTT.